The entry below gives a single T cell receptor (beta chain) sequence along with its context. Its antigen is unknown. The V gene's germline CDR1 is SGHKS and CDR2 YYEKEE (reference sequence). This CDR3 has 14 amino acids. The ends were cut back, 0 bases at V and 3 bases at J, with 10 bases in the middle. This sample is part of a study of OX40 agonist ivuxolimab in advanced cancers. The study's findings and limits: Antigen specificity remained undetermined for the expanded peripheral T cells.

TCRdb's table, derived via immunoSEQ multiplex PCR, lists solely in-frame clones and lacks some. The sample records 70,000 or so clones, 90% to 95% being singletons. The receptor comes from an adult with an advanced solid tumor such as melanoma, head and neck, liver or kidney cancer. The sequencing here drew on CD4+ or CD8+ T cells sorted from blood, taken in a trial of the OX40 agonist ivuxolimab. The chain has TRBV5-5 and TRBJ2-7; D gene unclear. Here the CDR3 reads CASSLDSRNYEQYF. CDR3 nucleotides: TGTGCCAGCAGCTTGGATTCGCGGAACTACGAGCAGTACTTC.